This entry describes one T cell receptor beta chain. The data derive from a study of blood T cell repertoires in COVID-19. Study-level information: Acute-phase and convalescent COVID-19 samples originated in the United States, Italy and Spain.

Assay used: immunoSEQ multiplex PCR; TCRdb lists only in-frame clones, some missing. The sample shows over 150,000 clones, approximately 83% of them seen only once. Sequencing used PBMCs or T cells enriched from blood (not recorded which). The TCR sequence derives from a man aged 40-49 years who had recovered from COVID-19.

This chain's CDR3 is CASSLRQGTNEKLFF. DNA of the CDR3: TGTGCCAGCAGTTTGAGACAGGGGACCAATGAAAAACTGTTTTTT. The chain links TRBV6-2 or TRBV6-3 to TRBJ1-4, with 8 nucleotides matching TRBD1. Germline V gives CDR1 MNHEY, CDR2 SVGEGT. The CDR3 runs 15 residues. V shed 4 bases and J 5 bases; nucleotides not matched to a gene: 6.